This TCR beta chain originates from a study of T cells in Graves' hyperthyroidism and ophthalmopathy. Amplification of TCR beta CDR3 regions used RNA as the template. HTBI primers were used for first-round RT-PCR of the TCR CDR3. TCRdb fed the multiplex PCR reads into MiXCR, producing one record per CDR3 protein. The data show some 690,000 distinct CDR3 sequences, 15% to 20% seen once. This clonotype was seen at least ten times. The CDR3 totals 15 residues. Germline-derived CDR1 and CDR2 are MDHEN and SYDVKM. The V end was cut by 7 bases, the J end by 0 bases, with 10 bases between. A lack of ophthalmopathy progression within 18 months defined stable Graves' hyperthyroidism.

This sequence originates from a man aged 50 to 60 with Graves' hyperthyroidism. V and J are TRBV28 and TRBJ2-6; D ambiguous. The sample was blood. The CDR3 sequence: CASTPASSGANVLTF. As DNA, the CDR3 is TGTGCCAGCACCCCCGCGAGCTCTGGGGCCAACGTCCTGACTTTC.